This passage covers 26 T cell receptor beta chains from one sample sequenced in a study of T cell repertoires in cytomegalovirus infection (dated by TCRdb to about 2019). The listed sequencing device is Illumina HiSeq 1500. TCRdb reworked the public reads: Q25 trimming with fastp, MiXCR clone assembly, productive beta chains retained. Rows with a matching CDR3 protein are joined into one entry that keeps the most common DNA and genes. A total of hundreds of thousands of distinct CDR3 sequences appear in this sample, more than 20% of them only once. The ten most abundant clones make up 6.5% to 10% of the sample. Sequencing was carried out using CD8+ T cells from PBMCs. These TCRs come from a human donor in good health (CMV status not recorded). Some clones in this sample may be carry-over from other donors' samples.

This clonotype appeared a few times. The J gene is TRBJ2-1, the V gene TRBV12-5, with a weak D call TRBD2 (6 bases). V lost 5 bases and J 5 bases, leaving 16 bases between the germline ends. CDR1 is LGHNT and CDR2 is FRNRAP in the germline V gene. This CDR3 is 15 amino acids long. The CDR3: CASGPGLLRDNEQFF. The CDR3 DNA reads as TGTGCTAGTGGTCCCGGACTACTACGGGACAATGAGCAGTTCTTC. Variable domain in full (rest from reference TRBV12-5 and TRBJ2-1): DARVTQTPRHKVTEMGQEVTMRCQPILGHNTVFWYRQTMMQGLELLAYFRNRAPLDDSGMPKDRFSAEMPDATLATLKIQPSEPRDSAVYFCASGPGLLRDNEQFFGPGTRLTVL.

This clonotype was detected many times. V is TRBV7-9 and J is TRBJ2-5, with D unresolved. Trimming pared 2 bases from V and 2 bases from J, leaving 12 bases between. CDR1 is SEHNR and CDR2 is FQNEAQ in the germline V gene (reference sequence). This CDR3 spans 15 amino acids. The CDR3 nucleotides are TGTGCCAGCAGCTTAAACCCCACCTTGCAAGAGACCCAGTACTTC. Amino acids: CASSLNPTLQETQYF.

The V gene is TRBV6-2 or TRBV6-3, the J gene TRBJ2-3; 7 nucleotides align to TRBD1. The germline V gene has CDR1 MNHEY and CDR2 SVGEGT. The CDR3 has 16 residues. The V and J ends lost 5 bases and 3 bases, in that order; junction bases with no gene match: 11. In DNA form, the CDR3 reads TGTGCCAGCAGTACCACCTCCGGGACAGATACAGATACGCAGTATTTT. Its protein is CASSTTSGTDTDTQYF.

There are a few counts of this clonotype. This may come from a read error, since a much larger clone is one base off. The chain joins TRBV7-6 to TRBJ2-5; TRBD2 matches 10 bases. The CDR3 has 16 amino acids. Per the germline V gene, CDR1 is SGHVS and CDR2 is FNYEAQ. The CDR3 bases are TGTGTCAGCAGCTTTGGGGCTAGCGGGGGCTTAGAGACCCAGTACTTC. Translation gives CVSSFGASGGLETQYF.

This clonotype was seen at least ten times. The chain links TRBV27 to TRBJ1-1; D is perhaps TRBD1 (6 bases). Trimming removed 6 bases at V and 1 base at J, with 12 bases between. This CDR3 has 14 amino acids. CDR1 and CDR2 from the germline V gene are MNHEY and SMNVEV (reference sequence). The chain's CDR3 is CASSLSTGNTEAFF. The CDR3 bases are TGTGCCAGCAGCCTCTCGACAGGGAACACTGAAGCTTTCTTT.

This clonotype was detected many times. The J gene is TRBJ2-1, the V gene TRBV12-3 or TRBV12-4; a possible D gene is TRBD1 (6 bases). This CDR3 has 14 residues. V was shortened by 4 bases and J by 5 bases, with 12 bases between the two germline ends. CDR3 sequence (DNA): TGTGCCAGCAGTTGGTCAGGGGTTAACAATGAGCAGTTCTTC. It yields the protein CASSWSGVNNEQFF.

The genes are TRBV29-1 and TRBJ2-1; unclear D gene. Between the trimmed V and J ends, which lost 3 bases and 9 bases, there was a span of 9 bases. The germline V gene has CDR1 SQVTM and CDR2 ANQGSEA. The CDR3 extends over 11 amino acids. DNA of the CDR3: TGCAGCGTTGATTATGGGTTTGAGCAGTTCTTC. Translated: CSVDYGFEQFF.

This clonotype has a handful of counts. The gene calls are TRBV5-5 and TRBJ2-5, with TRBD1 identical over 8 bases. CDR1 and CDR2 from the germline V gene are SGHKS and YYEKEE (reference sequence). The CDR3 has 13 amino acids. V was pared by 4 bases and J by 9 bases, with 8 bases of the junction left unmatched. CDR3 sequence reads: CASSPATGEAQYF. DNA for the CDR3: TGTGCCAGCAGCCCCGCGACAGGGGAGGCCCAGTACTTC. Drawing the rest from reference TRBV5-5 and TRBJ2-5, the complete variable domain is DAGVTQSPTHLIKTRGQQVTLRCSPISGHKSVSWYQQVLGQGPQFIFQYYEKEERGRGNFPDRFSARQFPNYSSELNVNALLLGDSALYLCASSPATGEAQYFGPGTRLLVL.

The chain joins TRBV2 to TRBJ2-7; D may match TRBD1 or TRBD2 (5 bases each). Per the germline V gene, CDR1 is SNHLY and CDR2 is FYNNEI. The CDR3 is 12 residues long. V was trimmed by 7 bases and J by 7 bases, leaving 14 bases between them. This CDR3 reads CASTRDVEEQYV. The CDR3 DNA is TGTGCCAGCACTAGGGACGTCGAGGAGCAGTACGTC.

J is TRBJ2-3 and V is TRBV28; 12 bases match TRBD2. The V gene end was trimmed by 4 bases and the J gene end by 8 bases; junction bases not matched to a gene: 10. CDR1 is MDHEN and CDR2 is SYDVKM in the germline V gene. This CDR3 spans 16 amino acids. CDR3 region: CASSSMLAGGPGTQYF. CDR3 sequence (DNA): TGTGCCAGCAGTTCCATGCTAGCGGGGGGGCCAGGTACGCAGTATTTT.

This clonotype was counted only a few times. The chain links TRBV15 to TRBJ2-7; D uncertain. Trimming removed 0 bases from V and 2 bases from J, with 5 bases in between. CDR1 LNHNV and CDR2 YYDKDF come from the germline V gene (reference sequence). The CDR3 runs to 13 residues. DNA for the CDR3: TGTGCCACCAGCAGAGAAGCGCCCTACGAGCAGTACGTC. This codes for CATSREAPYEQYV.

This sequence joins TRBV29-1 and TRBJ1-1; 9 bases align to TRBD1. The junction had 9 bases not matched to a gene; V was cut back by 7 bases and J by 6 bases. There are 13 residues in the CDR3. In germline, CDR1 is SQVTM, CDR2 ANQGSEA. In nucleotides, the CDR3 is TGCAGCGCCCGGGACAGGGACGGGGCTGAAGCTTTCTTT. Translating gives CSARDRDGAEAFF.

Notes on this clonotype: At one end, the junction sequence differs from germline, possibly due to a read error. The gene calls are TRBV6-2 or TRBV6-3 and TRBJ2-1; possibly TRBD1 or TRBD2 for D (5 bases each). Germline V gene sequence: CDR1 MNHEY, CDR2 SVGEGT. The CDR3 is 12 residues long. Here the CDR3 reads CASRYYGAEQFF. DNA of the CDR3: TGTGCCAGCAGATACTACGGGGCCGAGCAGTTCTTC.

This clonotype showed up many times. The J gene is TRBJ2-1, the V gene TRBV7-9, with D unresolved. Germline lookup yields CDR1 SEHNR and CDR2 FQNEAQ (reference sequence). Trimming cost V 7 bases and J 9 bases, with 13 bases left between them. CDR3 length: 12 residues. CDR3 in DNA: TGTGCCAGCAAGCCAGCGCACACTGAGCAGTTCTTC. It is translated as CASKPAHTEQFF.

The genes are TRBV29-1 and TRBJ2-1; 13 nucleotides align to TRBD2. Germline-derived CDR1 and CDR2 are SQVTM and ANQGSEA. Trimming removed 8 bases from V and 6 bases from J; junction bases left unmatched: 10. The CDR3 is 15 residues long. The CDR3 coding sequence is TGCAGCTCACGAGGACTAGCGGGGGTGGTCAATGAGCAGTTCTTC. Amino acid sequence: CSSRGLAGVVNEQFF.

This clonotype came up many times. The genes are TRBV7-2 and TRBJ2-4; D unclear. V dropped 5 bases and J dropped 10 bases, with 12 bases sitting between them. CDR3 length: 12 amino acids. Germline V lookup: CDR1 SGHTA, CDR2 FQGNSA. CDR3 residues: CASSQDHVIQYF. For the CDR3, the DNA is TGTGCCAGCAGCCAGGACCACGTTATTCAGTACTTC.

A few counts support this clonotype. CDR3 in amino acids: CASSIHRDRPIEGYGYTF. CDR3 nucleotides: TGTGCCAGTAGTATTCACCGGGACAGGCCAATTGAAGGCTATGGCTACACCTTC. This chain connects TRBV19 to TRBJ1-2; 8 bases are a match to TRBD1. Germline V gives CDR1 LNHDA, CDR2 SQIVND (reference sequence). V lost 3 bases and J lost 4; bases outside the gene matches: 16. This CDR3 has 18 residues.

This chain joins TRBV27 and TRBJ2-7; D remains unclear. V was pared by 3 bases and J by 3 bases, with 9 bases between. Germline assignment: CDR1 MNHEY and CDR2 SMNVEV (reference sequence). The CDR3 consists of 13 residues. The CDR3 region has the DNA TGTGCCAGCAGTTTTGGTCCTTTCTACGAGCAGTACTTC. Translation gives CASSFGPFYEQYF.

The V call is TRBV20-1, the J call TRBJ1-3; no definite D call. Trimming took off 5 bases at V and 3 bases at J, with 14 bases between the two ends. CDR3 length: 14 residues. The V gene's germline CDR1 is DFQATT and CDR2 SNEGSKA (reference sequence). CDR3: CSASPVGSGNTIYF. The CDR3, as DNA: TGCAGTGCTTCCCCTGTAGGGAGTGGAAACACCATATATTTT.

Concerning this clonotype: A much larger clone is a single base away; this may be a read error. The rearrangement joins TRBV7-6 to TRBJ1-1; 8 nucleotides align to TRBD1. Germline trimming cut 0 bases from V and 1 base from J; bases unmatched to any gene: 1. The CDR3 runs to 15 residues. Germline V gene sequence: CDR1 SGHVS, CDR2 FNYEAQ. The CDR3 protein is CASSLAGTGNTEAFF. The CDR3 nucleotides are TGTGCCAGCAGCTTAGCCGGGACAGGGAACACTGAAGCTTTCTTT.

The gene calls are TRBV6-1 and TRBJ2-3, with D tentatively TRBD1 or TRBD2 (5 bases each). The germline V gene encodes CDR1 MNHNS and CDR2 SASEGT. With 3 bases removed from V and 2 bases from J, the gap between germline ends came to 15 bases. The CDR3 runs 16 residues. As DNA, the CDR3 is TGTGCCAGCAGTGACCCGCGAGGGGAGTACACAGATACGCAGTATTTT. Its protein product is CASSDPRGEYTDTQYF.

This sequence joins TRBV6-2 or TRBV6-3 and TRBJ2-7; TRBD1 is a possible D gene (6 bases). Trimming stripped 4 bases from V and 2 bases from J, with 12 bases between. The CDR3 sequence is 14 residues long. CDR1 is MNHEY, CDR2 SVGEGT, per germline. The CDR3 DNA follows: TGTGCCAGCAGTTTCGGACAGTCCACCTACGAGCAGTACGTC. Protein sequence: CASSFGQSTYEQYV.

This clonotype has a handful of counts. CDR3 protein: CASSLYPTVYEQYF. The CDR3 coding sequence is TGTGCCAGCAGCTTATATCCGACCGTCTACGAGCAGTACTTC. The rearrangement joins TRBV13 to TRBJ2-7; D gene uncertain. The CDR3 totals 14 residues. Trimming stripped 2 bases from V and 3 bases from J, with 11 bases between. CDR1 is PRHDT, CDR2 FYEKMQ, per germline (reference sequence).

This clonotype has ten or more counts. CDR3 protein: CASRSDYPGTGELFF. The CDR3 DNA follows: TGTGCCAGCAGATCGGACTACCCAGGAACCGGGGAGCTGTTTTTT. This rearrangement joins TRBV7-6 to TRBJ2-2; weak D call: TRBD2 (6 bases). CDR3 size: 15 residues. Germline loops: CDR1 SGHVS, CDR2 FNYEAQ. Deletions cut 6 bases from V and 5 bases from J, with 16 bases between. Using reference TRBV7-6 and TRBJ2-2 for the parts outside the CDR3, the full variable domain is GAGVSQSPRYKVTKRGQDVALRCDPISGHVSLYWYRQALGQGPEFLTYFNYEAQQDKSGLPNDRFSAERPEGSISTLTIQRTEQRDSAMYRCASRSDYPGTGELFFGEGSRLTVL.

The rearrangement joins TRBV6-5 to TRBJ2-3; 8 bases agree with TRBD1. CDR3 length: 15 amino acids. Germline V CDR1 and CDR2: MNHEY, SVGAGI. V lost 0 bases to trimming and J lost 2 bases; unmatched junction nucleotides: 1. CDR3 nucleotide sequence: TGTGCCAGCAGTTACTCGGGACAGGCCACAGATACGCAGTATTTT. It specifies CASSYSGQATDTQYF.

This chain links TRBV4-2 with TRBJ2-2; 9 positions agree with TRBD1. Unmatched junction bases numbered 16, after V lost 3 bases and J lost 5 bases. From germline, CDR1 is LGHNA and CDR2 YNFKEQ. This CDR3 has 19 residues. CDR3 coding DNA: TGTGCCAGCAGCCACCCCAGGGACAGGGTAGGCGGAAGGACCGGGGAGCTGTTTTTT. Its translation: CASSHPRDRVGGRTGELFF.